The 2 T cell receptor beta chains reported below all come from one sample, sequenced in a study of T-cell memory formation after mild COVID-19. TCRdb reprocessed the 5' RACE reads via MiXCR and lists one record per CDR3 protein. The sample consists of about 190,000 distinct CDR3 sequences, 20% to 25% of them appearing once. Material: PBMCs or a T cell subset sorted from them (not recorded which). All receptors derive from an adult woman who had mild COVID-19 (a few samples of this study predate the infection). Cell type and time point are not known.

This clonotype turned up a few times. The chain couples TRBV4-1 to TRBJ2-7; TRBD1 aligns across 10 bases. From germline, CDR1 is MGHRA and CDR2 YSYEKL. CDR3 length equals 16 residues. V gave up 4 bases and J gave up 2 bases; unmatched junction bases: 8. CDR3 DNA sequence: TGCGCCAGCAGCCTCGGGACAGGGGCGGTTACCTACGAGCAGTACTTC. Protein sequence: CASSLGTGAVTYEQYF.

This clonotype was recorded a few times. V is TRBV5-5 and J is TRBJ2-2, with a tentative D call TRBD1 (5 bases). The CDR3 sequence is 15 residues long. Trimming pared 0 bases from V and 1 base from J, leaving 7 bases between. Germline V CDR1 and CDR2: SGHKS, YYEKEE (reference sequence). The CDR3 region has the DNA TGTGCCAGCAGCTTGGGGACATTGAACACCGGGGAGCTGTTTTTT. It specifies CASSLGTLNTGELFF.